Below, 11 T cell receptor beta chains from the same sample are listed, as sequenced in a study of T cell repertoires in cytomegalovirus infection. TCRdb recomputed calls from the reads with MiXCR, one row per CDR3 protein. The repertoire includes roughly 630,000 distinct CDR3 sequences, around 24% of them detected once, and less than 9.5% sits in the top ten. Sequencing input: CD8+ T cells from PBMCs. Source of these receptors: a human donor in good health (CMV status not recorded). Some clones in this sample may be carry-over from other donors' samples.

Comment on this clonotype: One end of the junction varies from germline; a read error may be responsible. The chain links TRBV18 to TRBJ2-1; 7 bases are shared with TRBD1. The length of the CDR3 is 15 residues. From germline, CDR1 is KGHSH and CDR2 LQKENI. The CDR3 reads CVSSDRDRSYNEQFF. The CDR3, as DNA: TGTGTCAGCTCCGACAGGGATAGGTCCTACAATGAGCAGTTCTTC.

The chain is built from TRBV23-1 and TRBJ2-3, with 8 bases identical to TRBD2. TRBV23-1 is an ORF for which the function is uncertain. The CDR3 contains 12 residues. J lost 9 bases, V lost 4 bases, and 3 bases had no gene match. CDR3 amino acids: CASSRSGGTQYF. The CDR3 nucleotides are TGCGCCAGCAGTCGGAGCGGGGGAACGCAGTATTTT.

The chain recombines TRBV9 with TRBJ2-1; D remains ambiguous. This CDR3 contains 15 residues. V lost 0 bases, J lost 4 bases, and 11 bases lay in between. Germline V gene lookup returns CDR1 SGDLS and CDR2 YYNGEE. The CDR3 DNA sequence: TGTGCCAGCAGCGTAGCCAAGGGTGGGTACAATGAGCAGTTCTTC. As protein: CASSVAKGGYNEQFF. The variable domain in full, completed from reference TRBV9 and TRBJ2-1, reads DSGVTQTPKHLITATGQRVTLRCSPRSGDLSVYWYQQSLDQGLQFLIQYYNGEERAKGNILERFSAQQFPDLHSELNLSSLELGDSALYFCASSVAKGGYNEQFFGPGTRLTVL.

The sample holds many counts of this clonotype. V and J are TRBV7-2 and TRBJ2-7, with D possibly being TRBD2 (5 bases). The CDR3 runs 14 residues. Trimming took off 6 bases at V and 2 bases at J, with 14 bases between the two ends. From germline, CDR1 is SGHTA and CDR2 FQGNSA. CDR3 DNA: TGTGCCAGCAGTTCACCCCGGGGAGCCTACGAGCAGTACGTC. It encodes CASSSPRGAYEQYV.

Ten or more counts support this clonotype. This sequence joins TRBV7-8 and TRBJ2-3; a weak D match, TRBD1 (6 bases). V was trimmed by 10 bases and J by 4 bases, leaving 12 bases between them. The CDR3 sequence is 12 residues long. Germline V gene sequence: CDR1 SGHVS, CDR2 FQNEAQ. CDR3 in amino acids: CATEGEADTQYF. DNA for the CDR3: TGTGCCACAGAGGGGGAAGCAGATACGCAGTATTTT.

The V and J genes are TRBV20-1 and TRBJ2-5; D ambiguous. The germline V gene encodes CDR1 DFQATT and CDR2 SNEGSKA (reference sequence). The CDR3 has 13 residues. Trimming pared 5 bases from V and 5 bases from J, leaving 15 bases between. CDR3 nucleotides: TGCAGTGCTCCCTGGGCACTCTCCGAGACCCAGTACTTC. Its protein product is CSAPWALSETQYF.

The table lists this clonotype with a few counts. The V and J genes are TRBV6-1 and TRBJ2-3; D is tentatively TRBD1 or TRBD2 (5 bases each). This CDR3 spans 13 amino acids. Germline V gives CDR1 MNHNS, CDR2 SASEGT. The V and J ends lost 5 bases and 6 bases respectively, with 12 bases between them. The CDR3 sequence: CASSSGTSDTQYF. The CDR3 region has the DNA TGTGCCAGCAGTTCTGGGACGTCTGATACGCAGTATTTT.

This clonotype showed up just a few times. V is TRBV15 and J is TRBJ2-3; 7 bases are a match to TRBD2. V shed 5 bases and J 6 bases; nucleotides not matched to a gene: 11. In germline, CDR1 is LNHNV, CDR2 YYDKDF (reference sequence). The CDR3 spans 15 residues. The CDR3 DNA sequence: TGTGCCACCAGCTTGAGCGGGAACCCGAGGGATACGCAGTATTTT. Protein sequence: CATSLSGNPRDTQYF.

V is TRBV28 and J is TRBJ1-5; unclear D gene. The V gene lost 2 bases and the J gene lost 6 bases, with 14 bases spanning the gap. Germline V gene data show CDR1 as MDHEN and CDR2 as SYDVKM. The CDR3 sequence is 15 residues long. The CDR3 region is CASSLPGQPRQPQHF. The CDR3 DNA sequence: TGTGCCAGCAGTTTACCTGGGCAGCCCCGTCAGCCCCAGCATTTT. Full variable domain (rest looked up from reference TRBV28 and TRBJ1-5): DVKVTQSSRYLVKRTGEKVFLECVQDMDHENMFWYRQDPGLGLRLIYFSYDVKMKEKGDIPEGYSVSREKKERFSLILESASTNQTSMYLCASSLPGQPRQPQHFGDGTRLSIL.

Written as DNA, the CDR3 is TGCAGTGCTAGAGTGGTGAGGGACTCTAAGCTGGCCTATGGCTACACCTTC. Residues: CSARVVRDSKLAYGYTF. The J gene is TRBJ1-2, the V gene TRBV20-1; possible D gene TRBD1, 5 bases. Trimming removed 1 base from V and 4 bases from J, with 22 bases in between. The V gene's germline CDR1 is DFQATT and CDR2 SNEGSKA (reference sequence). The CDR3 has 17 amino acids.

A single count supports this clonotype. V is TRBV3-1 and J is TRBJ1-6; D remains ambiguous. CDR1 and CDR2 (germline): LGHDT, YNNKEL (reference sequence). V dropped 4 bases and J dropped 8 bases, with 15 bases sitting between them. The CDR3 sequence is 15 residues long. The CDR3 spells CASSRGRGRDSPLHF. CDR3 nucleotides: TGTGCCAGCAGCCGCGGGAGAGGGAGGGATTCACCCCTCCACTTT. The variable domain in full, completed from reference TRBV3-1 and TRBJ1-6, reads DTAVSQTPKYLVTQMGNDKSIKCEQNLGHDTMYWYKQDSKKFLKIMFSYNNKELIINETVPNRFSPKSPDKAHLNLHINSLELGDSAVYFCASSRGRGRDSPLHFGNGTRLTVT.